In its sample, the clone carrying this TCR beta chain was seen a few times. Its matching antigen is unknown. In total, each donor contributed a single heparinised blood draw that averaged about 120 mL. CD45RO/CCR7/CD25/CD127/CD95/CD27 separated CD4+ naive, central memory, regulatory and stem cell-like memory cells by sorting. The CDR3 is made up of 17 amino acids. V shed 5 bases and J shed 1 base, with 21 bases lying between them. Looked up from germline, CDR1 is SGHTA and CDR2 is FQGNSA. This specimen belongs to a study of beta chain features in type 1 diabetes. General study points: All four CD4+ subsets from Type 1 diabetes patients carried moderately but significantly shorter TCRB CDR3s.

The authors reverse transcribed all of the isolated RNA, so sequencing captured expressed TCRB transcripts. Generated by immunoSEQ multiplex PCR, the TCRdb table keeps only in-frame clones and is missing some. The sample yields 300,000 to 450,000 clones, around an eighth seen once. The sequence derives from a woman aged 18-29 years with type 1 diabetes. The specimen was naive CD4+ T cells from blood. The chain uses TRBV7-2 and TRBJ2-7; D might be TRBD1 (6 bases). The CDR3 DNA reads as TGTGCCAGCAGCGAGTTACGGCTCAGGGACAATTCCTACGAGCAGTACTTC. Its protein is CASSELRLRDNSYEQYF. Looking up the rest from reference TRBV7-2 and TRBJ2-7 gives the full variable domain: GAGVSQSPSNKVTEKGKDVELRCDPISGHTALYWYRQSLGQGLEFLIYFQGNSAPDKSGLPSDRFSAERTGGSVSTLTIQRTQQEDSAVYLCASSELRLRDNSYEQYFGPGTRLTVT.